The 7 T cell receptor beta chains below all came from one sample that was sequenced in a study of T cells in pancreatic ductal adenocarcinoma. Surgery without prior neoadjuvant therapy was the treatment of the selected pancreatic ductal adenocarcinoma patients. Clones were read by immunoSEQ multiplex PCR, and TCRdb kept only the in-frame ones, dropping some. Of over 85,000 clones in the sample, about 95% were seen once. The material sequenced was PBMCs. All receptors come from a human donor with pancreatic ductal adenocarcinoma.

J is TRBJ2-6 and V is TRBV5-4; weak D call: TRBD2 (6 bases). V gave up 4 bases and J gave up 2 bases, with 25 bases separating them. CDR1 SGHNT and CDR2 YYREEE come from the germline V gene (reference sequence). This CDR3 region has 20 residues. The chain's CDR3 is CASSAGTYTSRGAGANVLTF. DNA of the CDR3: TGTGCCAGCAGCGCCGGGACGTATACCTCTCGCGGGGCTGGGGCCAACGTCCTGACTTTC.

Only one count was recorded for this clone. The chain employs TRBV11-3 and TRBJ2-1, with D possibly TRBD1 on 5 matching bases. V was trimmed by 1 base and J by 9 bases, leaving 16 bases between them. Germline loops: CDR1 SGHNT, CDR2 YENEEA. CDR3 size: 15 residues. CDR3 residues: CASSLADSRGSEQFF. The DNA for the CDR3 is TGTGCCAGCAGCTTAGCCGACAGCCGAGGTAGTGAGCAGTTCTTC.

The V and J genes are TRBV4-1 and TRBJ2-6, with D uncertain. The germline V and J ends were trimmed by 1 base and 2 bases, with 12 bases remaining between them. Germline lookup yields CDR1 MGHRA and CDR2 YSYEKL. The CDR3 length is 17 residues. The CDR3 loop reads CASSQVFPEAGANVLTF. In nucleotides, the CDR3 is TGCGCCAGCAGCCAAGTCTTCCCCGAGGCTGGGGCCAACGTCCTGACTTTC.

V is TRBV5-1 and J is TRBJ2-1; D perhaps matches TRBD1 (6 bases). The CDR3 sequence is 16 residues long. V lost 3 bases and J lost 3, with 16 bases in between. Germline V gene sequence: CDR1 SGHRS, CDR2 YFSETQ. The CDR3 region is CASSSQGSAHYNEQFF. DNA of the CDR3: TGCGCCAGCAGCTCCCAGGGGAGCGCTCACTACAATGAGCAGTTCTTC.

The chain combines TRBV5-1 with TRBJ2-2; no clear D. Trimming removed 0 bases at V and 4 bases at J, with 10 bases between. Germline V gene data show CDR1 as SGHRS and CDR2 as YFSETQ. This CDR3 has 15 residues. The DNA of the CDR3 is TGCGCCAGCAGCTTGGACGTTGGCAGCACCGGGGAGCTGTTTTTT. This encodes CASSLDVGSTGELFF. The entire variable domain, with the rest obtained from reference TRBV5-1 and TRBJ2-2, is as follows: KAGVTQTPRYLIKTRGQQVTLSCSPISGHRSVSWYQQTPGQGLQFLFEYFSETQRNKGNFPGRFSGRQFSNSRSEMNVSTLELGDSALYLCASSLDVGSTGELFFGEGSRLTVL.

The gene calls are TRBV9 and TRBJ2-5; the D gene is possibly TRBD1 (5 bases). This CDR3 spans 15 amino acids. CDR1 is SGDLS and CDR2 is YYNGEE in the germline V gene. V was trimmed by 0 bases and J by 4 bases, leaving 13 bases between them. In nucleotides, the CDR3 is TGTGCCAGCAGCGTAGGAGGTAGGGGTGTAGAGACCCAGTACTTC. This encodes CASSVGGRGVETQYF.

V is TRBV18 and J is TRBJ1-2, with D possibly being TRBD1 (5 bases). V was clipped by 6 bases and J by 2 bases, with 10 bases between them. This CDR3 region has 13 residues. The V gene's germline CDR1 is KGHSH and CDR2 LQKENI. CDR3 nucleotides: TGTGCCAGCTCTCTCGACAGCAACTATGGCTACACCTTC. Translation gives CASSLDSNYGYTF.